This T cell receptor (beta chain) was retrieved from a study of response to subunit inactivated influenza vaccine. Whole-study results and caveats: Researchers suggested that each seasonal influenza vaccination recruits few new T cells.

The CDR3 covers 13 residues. The ends were cut back, 5 bases at V and 12 bases at J, with 16 bases in the middle. Germline V lookup: CDR1 SGHAT, CDR2 FQNNGV. This clonotype has a handful of counts. Its specificity is unknown. TCRdb used MiXCR to reprocess the RT-PCR reads, holding one entry per CDR3 protein. The sample shows about 500,000 distinct CDR3 sequences, 15% to 20% of them seen only once. This clonotype originated in a man aged 50 to 75 who received an inactivated influenza vaccine. Sequenced material: CD4+ T cells sorted from PBMCs, taken around 2 years after vaccination. The chain joins TRBV11-2 to TRBJ1-4; tentatively, D is TRBD1 (6 bases). CDR3 in amino acids: CASSPRTDEELFF. CDR3 sequence (DNA): TGTGCCAGCAGCCCTAGGACAGACGAGGAACTGTTTTTT.